The text below deals with one T cell receptor beta chain. The antigen remains undetermined. The CDR3 length is 12 residues. In germline, CDR1 is LNHDA, CDR2 SQIVND (reference sequence). Trimming stripped 3 bases from V and 9 bases from J, with 6 bases between. The entry originates in a study of identifying expanded T cells in peripheral blood. Here immunoSEQ multiplex PCR was the method, and the copy in TCRdb shows in-frame clones only, minus some. Altogether 120,000 or so clones are present, roughly 80% being singletons, with the ten largest covering 2.5% to 3.5%. Collection occurred without any documented infections or immune events in donors. General observations from the study: About 1.3 clones differed between technical replicates, versus around 15 and 19 over time. Clone count variance between roughly 2-week samples rose with total template count.

The chain couples TRBV19 to TRBJ2-6, with D uncertain. The clonotype comes from a person aged 18 to 75 in good health. Specimen: blood. CDR3 loop: CASSIPYNVLTF. The CDR3, as DNA: TGTGCCAGTAGTATCCCGTACAACGTCCTGACTTTC.